The 17 T cell receptor beta chains presented below share a single source sample, sequenced in a study of T cell responses to AZD1222 COVID-19 vaccine. The assay was immunoSEQ multiplex PCR, and TCRdb's table has in-frame clones only and misses some. The table shows about 150,000 clones, with 94% occurring only once. The source material was peripheral blood, sampled on day 0 of AZD1222 vaccination. The receptors were sampled from an adult in good health.

The gene calls are TRBV7-9 and TRBJ1-2; D gene ambiguous. This CDR3 has 15 amino acids. V was shortened by 5 bases and J by 4 bases, with 17 bases between the two germline ends. Germline V gene data show CDR1 as SEHNR and CDR2 as FQNEAQ (reference sequence). Here the CDR3 reads CASSRSIGQIYGYTF. The CDR3 nucleotides read TGTGCCAGCAGCCGATCTATAGGGCAAATCTATGGCTACACCTTC.

CDR3 in DNA: TGTGCCATCAGTGAGGCAAGCAGTACAGCCATCTACGAGCAGTACGTC. This gives the protein CAISEASSTAIYEQYV. The chain couples TRBV10-3 to TRBJ2-7; no firm D call. CDR3 size: 16 residues. Trimming stripped 2 bases from V and 3 bases from J, with 17 bases between. Germline V CDR1 and CDR2: ENHRY, SYGVKD.

The chain recombines TRBV29-1 with TRBJ1-4; 8 bases align to TRBD1. CDR3 length: 13 amino acids. J gave up 5 bases and V 6 bases, and 5 bases lay outside the gene matches. The V gene's germline CDR1 is SQVTM and CDR2 ANQGSEA. Here the CDR3 DNA reads TGCAGCGTACAAAGGGACAGGAATGAAAAACTGTTTTTT. Protein: CSVQRDRNEKLFF.

In regard to this clone: At one end the junction does not follow the germline gene, possibly because of a read error. The chain carries TRBV2 and TRBJ1-1; D may be TRBD1 (6 bases). Germline loops: CDR1 SNHLY, CDR2 FYNNEI. The CDR3 is 13 amino acids. CDR3 sequence: CASSRQAFIEGFF. In DNA, the CDR3 is TGTGCCAGCAGTAGACAGGCCTTCATCGAAGGTTTCTTT.

Here the CDR3 reads CASSGSGGNTIYF. The CDR3 region has the DNA TGCGCCAGCAGCGGATCCGGGGGAAACACCATATATTTT. This chain joins TRBV5-1 and TRBJ1-3; D uncertain. The CDR3 covers 13 residues. V shed 4 bases and J shed 4 bases, with 9 bases lying between them. Germline lookup yields CDR1 SGHRS and CDR2 YFSETQ. Combining the CDR3 with reference TRBV5-1 and TRBJ1-3 gives the whole variable domain KAGVTQTPRYLIKTRGQQVTLSCSPISGHRSVSWYQQTPGQGLQFLFEYFSETQRNKGNFPGRFSGRQFSNSRSEMNVSTLELGDSALYLCASSGSGGNTIYFGEGSWLTVV.

The chain's CDR3 is CASSEVAGSITDTQYF. As DNA, the CDR3 is TGTGCCAGCAGTGAAGTAGCGGGCAGTATCACAGATACGCAGTATTTT. The chain carries TRBV6-1 and TRBJ2-3; TRBD2 matches 7 bases. CDR1 and CDR2 from the germline V gene are MNHNS and SASEGT. The V segment lost 1 base and the J segment 2 bases; nucleotides outside the gene matches: 6. CDR3 size: 16 residues.

The chain uses TRBV5-6 and TRBJ2-5; TRBD1 matches at 8 bases. V lost 0 bases, J lost 4 bases, and 2 bases stayed unmatched. The CDR3 totals 14 residues. CDR1 and CDR2 from the germline V gene are SGHDT and YYEEEE. The CDR3 spells CASSLAGTGETQYF. The CDR3 bases are TGTGCCAGCAGCTTGGCCGGGACAGGAGAGACCCAGTACTTC.

This chain connects TRBV19 to TRBJ1-4, with D possibly being TRBD1 (5 bases). Germline loops: CDR1 LNHDA, CDR2 SQIVND (reference sequence). V was pared by 6 bases and J by 0 bases, with 14 bases between. The CDR3 is made up of 16 amino acids. CDR3 sequence reads: CASSSGTYSTNEKLFF. CDR3 coding DNA: TGTGCCAGTAGCTCCGGGACGTACTCAACTAATGAAAAACTGTTTTTT.

The gene calls are TRBV5-6 and TRBJ1-6, with unresolved D. This CDR3 comprises 14 residues. Germline CDR1 SGHDT, CDR2 YYEEEE. V was clipped by 1 base and J by 7 bases, with 9 bases between them. CDR3 sequence: CASSLRVRNSPLHF. CDR3 DNA: TGTGCCAGCAGCTTGCGTGTTCGGAATTCACCCCTCCACTTT. Full variable domain (remainder filled in from reference TRBV5-6 and TRBJ1-6): DAGVTQSPTHLIKTRGQQVTLRCSPKSGHDTVSWYQQALGQGPQFIFQYYEEEERQRGNFPDRFSGHQFPNYSSELNVNALLLGDSALYLCASSLRVRNSPLHFGNGTRLTVT.

The J gene is TRBJ2-7, the V gene TRBV9; weak D call: TRBD2 (5 bases). CDR3 size: 15 residues. Germline loops: CDR1 SGDLS, CDR2 YYNGEE. V shed 4 bases and J shed 4 bases, with 18 bases lying between them. For the CDR3, the DNA is TGTGCCAGCAGCTCCGCGCGCCGGACTGAGTACGAGCAGTACGTC. Translated, it gives CASSSARRTEYEQYV.

CDR3 sequence: CASSPGLAAATTDTQYF. The CDR3, as DNA: TGTGCCAGCAGCCCGGGACTAGCGGCGGCTACAACAGATACGCAGTATTTT. This chain connects TRBV3-1 (or the pseudogene TRBV3-2) to TRBJ2-3; 11 nucleotides agree with TRBD2. The CDR3 is 17 residues long. J lost 3 bases, V lost 4 bases, and 9 bases had no gene match. CDR1 and CDR2 (germline): LGHDT, YNNKEL (reference sequence).

The chain combines TRBV11-2 with TRBJ2-3; 11 bases are shared with TRBD2. The germline gives CDR1 SGHAT, CDR2 FQNNGV. J lost 1 base, V lost 5 bases, and 5 bases had no gene match. The CDR3 is 16 residues long. CDR3 bases: TGTGCCAGCAGCAAACTAGCGGGGGAACGCACAGATACGCAGTATTTT. It yields the protein CASSKLAGERTDTQYF.

This chain joins TRBV11-2 and TRBJ2-2; D remains unclear. Germline CDR1 reads SGHAT; CDR2 reads FQNNGV. This CDR3 has 12 amino acids. The ends were cut back, 5 bases at V and 5 bases at J, with 6 bases in the middle. The CDR3 bases are TGTGCCAGCAGCGTCTGGACCGGGGAGCTGTTTTTT. It encodes CASSVWTGELFF. Drawing the rest from reference TRBV11-2 and TRBJ2-2, the complete variable domain is EAGVAQSPRYKIIEKRQSVAFWCNPISGHATLYWYQQILGQGPKLLIQFQNNGVVDDSQLPKDRFSAERLKGVDSTLKIQPAKLEDSAVYLCASSVWTGELFFGEGSRLTVL.

The CDR3 DNA follows: TGTGCCAGCATACTAGCGGGTAACAATGAGCAGTTCTTC. This encodes CASILAGNNEQFF. This sequence joins TRBV28 and TRBJ2-1; 9 bases agree with TRBD2. Looked up from germline, CDR1 is MDHEN and CDR2 is SYDVKM. V shed 7 bases, J shed 5 bases, and the junction held 3 bases outside the gene matches. CDR3 length equals 13 residues.

The J gene is TRBJ2-1, the V gene TRBV4-1, with 12 bases that match TRBD2. J gave up 10 bases and V 8 bases, and 9 bases lay outside the gene matches. The CDR3 runs to 14 residues. Germline values: CDR1 MGHRA, CDR2 YSYEKL. Written as DNA, the CDR3 is TGCGCCAGCGGTCTAGCGGGGGGGCTAGGGGAGCAGTTCTTC. It is translated as CASGLAGGLGEQFF.

V and J are TRBV7-9 and TRBJ2-1; 8 bases are a match to TRBD2. Germline lookup yields CDR1 SEHNR and CDR2 FQNEAQ (reference sequence). The CDR3 sequence is 15 residues long. Unmatched junction bases numbered 5, after V lost 3 bases and J lost 4 bases. The CDR3 sequence: CASSFVLAVYNEQFF. Here the CDR3 DNA reads TGTGCCAGCAGCTTCGTACTAGCGGTTTACAATGAGCAGTTCTTC.

The CDR3 DNA follows: TGTGCCAGCTCGCAGAGTCGCGGGGCTGGCTACACCTTC. Its translation is CASSQSRGAGYTF. The chain has TRBV18 and TRBJ1-2, with D possibly matching TRBD1 (5 bases). V lost 6 bases and J lost 7, with 15 bases in between. This CDR3 has 13 residues. Germline loops: CDR1 KGHSH, CDR2 LQKENI.